The present entry profiles one T cell receptor beta chain with its context. Its antigen remains unidentified. The CDR3 sequence is 13 residues long. Germline lookup yields CDR1 MGHRA and CDR2 YSYEKL. V lost 4 bases and J lost 5, with 8 bases in between. This sample was included in a study of graft-versus-host responses after intestinal transplantation. For the study at large: Among the recipients, all got anti-thymocyte globulin induction and then tacrolimus and steroids for around 3 years.

TCRdb's table, derived via immunoSEQ multiplex PCR, lists solely in-frame clones and lacks some. This table holds over 100,000 clones, more than 85% found once. The chain couples TRBV4-1 to TRBJ2-2; D unclear. Material: unstimulated CD8+ T cells sorted from spleen or lymph node cells, obtained before transplant. This TCR came from a human donor who was the organ donor for an intestinal transplant. In DNA, the CDR3 is TGCGCCAGCAGCCCGAAAGTAACCGGGGAGCTGTTTTTT. The encoded protein is CASSPKVTGELFF.